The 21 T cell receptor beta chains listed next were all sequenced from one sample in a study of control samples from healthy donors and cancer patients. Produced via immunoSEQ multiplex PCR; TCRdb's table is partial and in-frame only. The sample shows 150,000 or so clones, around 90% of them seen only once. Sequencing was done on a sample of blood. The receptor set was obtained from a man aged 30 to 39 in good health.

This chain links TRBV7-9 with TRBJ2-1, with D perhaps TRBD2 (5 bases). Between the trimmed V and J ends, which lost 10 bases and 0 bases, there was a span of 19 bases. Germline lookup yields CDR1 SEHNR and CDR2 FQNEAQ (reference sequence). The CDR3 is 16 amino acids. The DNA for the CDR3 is TGTGCCAACCTCTGGTGGACTGAATTCTCCTACAATGAGCAGTTCTTC. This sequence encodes CANLWWTEFSYNEQFF.

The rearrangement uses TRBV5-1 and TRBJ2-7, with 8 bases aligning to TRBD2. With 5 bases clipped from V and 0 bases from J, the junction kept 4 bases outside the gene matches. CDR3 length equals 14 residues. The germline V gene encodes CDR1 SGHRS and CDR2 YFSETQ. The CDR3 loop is CASRRLATSYEQYF. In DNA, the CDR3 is TGCGCCAGCAGGCGACTAGCGACCTCCTACGAGCAGTACTTC.

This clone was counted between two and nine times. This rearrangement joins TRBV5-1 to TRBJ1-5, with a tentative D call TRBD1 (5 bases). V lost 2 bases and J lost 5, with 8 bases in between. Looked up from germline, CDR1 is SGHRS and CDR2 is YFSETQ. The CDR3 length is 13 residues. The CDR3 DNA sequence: TGCGCCAGCAGCTTCGGGACGGATCAGCCCCAGCATTTT. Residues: CASSFGTDQPQHF.

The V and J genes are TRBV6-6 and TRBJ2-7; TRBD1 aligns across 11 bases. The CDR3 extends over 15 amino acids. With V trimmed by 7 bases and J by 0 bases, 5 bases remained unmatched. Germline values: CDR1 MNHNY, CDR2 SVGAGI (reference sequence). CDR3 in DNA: TGTGCCAGCACCCAAGGACAGGGGGCCTCCTACGAGCAGTACTTC. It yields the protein CASTQGQGASYEQYF.

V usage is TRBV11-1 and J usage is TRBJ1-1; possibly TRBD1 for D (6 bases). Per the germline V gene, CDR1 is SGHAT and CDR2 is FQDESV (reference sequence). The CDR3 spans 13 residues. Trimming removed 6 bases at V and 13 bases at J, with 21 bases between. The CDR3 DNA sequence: TGTGCCAGCAGTTCCGACAGGCCCACTTCGCTTTTCTTT. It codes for CASSSDRPTSLFF.

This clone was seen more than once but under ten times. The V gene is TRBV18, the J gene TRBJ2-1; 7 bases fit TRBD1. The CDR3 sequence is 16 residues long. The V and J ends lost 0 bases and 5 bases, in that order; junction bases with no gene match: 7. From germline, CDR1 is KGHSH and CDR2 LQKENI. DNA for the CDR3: TGTGCCAGCTCACCACCCAAACAGGGGAGAAACAATGAGCAGTTCTTC. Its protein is CASSPPKQGRNNEQFF.

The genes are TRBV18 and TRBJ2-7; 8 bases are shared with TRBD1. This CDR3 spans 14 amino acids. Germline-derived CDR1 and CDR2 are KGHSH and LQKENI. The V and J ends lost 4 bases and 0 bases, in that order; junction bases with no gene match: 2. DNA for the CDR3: TGTGCCAGCTCACGGGACAGGAGCTCCTACGAGCAGTACTTC. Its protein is CASSRDRSSYEQYF.

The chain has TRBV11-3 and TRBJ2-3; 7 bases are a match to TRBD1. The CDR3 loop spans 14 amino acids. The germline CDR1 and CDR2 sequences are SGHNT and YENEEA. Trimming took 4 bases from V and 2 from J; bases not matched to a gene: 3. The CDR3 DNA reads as TGTGCCAGCAGCTACGGGACAGTCACAGATACGCAGTATTTT. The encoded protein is CASSYGTVTDTQYF.

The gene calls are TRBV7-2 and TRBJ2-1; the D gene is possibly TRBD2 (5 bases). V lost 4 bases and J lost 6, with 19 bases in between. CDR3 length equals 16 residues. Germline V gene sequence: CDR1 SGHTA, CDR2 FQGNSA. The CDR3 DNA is TGTGCCAGCAGCTCCTGGGCGGCGGGCTCAACCAATGAGCAGTTCTTC. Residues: CASSSWAAGSTNEQFF.

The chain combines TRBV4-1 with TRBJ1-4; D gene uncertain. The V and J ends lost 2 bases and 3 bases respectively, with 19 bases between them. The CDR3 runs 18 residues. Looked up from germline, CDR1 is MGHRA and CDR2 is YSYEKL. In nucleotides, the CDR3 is TGCGCCAGCAGCCAAAAGAAGGGCCGAATAGGGCCTAATGAAAAACTGTTTTTT. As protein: CASSQKKGRIGPNEKLFF.

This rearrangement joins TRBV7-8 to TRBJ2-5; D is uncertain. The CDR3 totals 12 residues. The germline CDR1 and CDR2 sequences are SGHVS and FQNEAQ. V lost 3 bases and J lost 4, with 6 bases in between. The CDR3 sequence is CASSFLVETQYF. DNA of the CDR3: TGTGCCAGCAGCTTTTTGGTAGAGACCCAGTACTTC.

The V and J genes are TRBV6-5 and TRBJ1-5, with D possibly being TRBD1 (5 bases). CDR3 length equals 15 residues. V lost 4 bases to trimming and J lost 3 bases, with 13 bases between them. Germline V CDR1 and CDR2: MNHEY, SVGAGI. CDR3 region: CASSLRQLPNQPQHF. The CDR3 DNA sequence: TGTGCCAGCAGTTTACGACAGCTACCCAATCAGCCCCAGCATTTT.

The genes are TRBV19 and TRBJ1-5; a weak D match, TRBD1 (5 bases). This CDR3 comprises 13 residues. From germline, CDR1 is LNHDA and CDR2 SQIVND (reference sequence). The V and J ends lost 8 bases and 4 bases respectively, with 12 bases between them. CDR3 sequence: CASVWGSNQPQHF. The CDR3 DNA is TGTGCCAGTGTGTGGGGGTCTAATCAGCCCCAGCATTTT.

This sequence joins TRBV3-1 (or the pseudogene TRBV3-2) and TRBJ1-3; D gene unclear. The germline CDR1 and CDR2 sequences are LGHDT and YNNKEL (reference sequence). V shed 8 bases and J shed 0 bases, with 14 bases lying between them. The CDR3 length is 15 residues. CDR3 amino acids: CASSLGRPSGNTIYF. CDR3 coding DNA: TGTGCCAGCTCTTTAGGGCGCCCCTCTGGAAACACCATATATTTT.

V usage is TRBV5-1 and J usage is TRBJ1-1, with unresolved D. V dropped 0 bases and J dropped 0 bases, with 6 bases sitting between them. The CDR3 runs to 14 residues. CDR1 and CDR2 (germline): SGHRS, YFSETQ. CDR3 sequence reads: CASSLGPMNTEAFF. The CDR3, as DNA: TGCGCCAGCAGCTTGGGACCGATGAACACTGAAGCTTTCTTT.

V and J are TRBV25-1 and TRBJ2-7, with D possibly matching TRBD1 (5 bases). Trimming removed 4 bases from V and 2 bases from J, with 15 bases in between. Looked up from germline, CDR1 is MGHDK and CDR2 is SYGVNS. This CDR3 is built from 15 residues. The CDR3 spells CASSAHSRDTYEQYF. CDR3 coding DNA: TGTGCCAGCAGTGCGCATTCCAGGGATACCTACGAGCAGTACTTC.

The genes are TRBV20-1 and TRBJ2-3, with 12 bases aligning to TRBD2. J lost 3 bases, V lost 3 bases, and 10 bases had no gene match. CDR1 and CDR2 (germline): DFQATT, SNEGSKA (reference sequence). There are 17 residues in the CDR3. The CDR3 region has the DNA TGCAGTGCTAGTACCCTAGCGGGAGGGCCTGGGACAGATACGCAGTATTTT. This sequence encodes CSASTLAGGPGTDTQYF.

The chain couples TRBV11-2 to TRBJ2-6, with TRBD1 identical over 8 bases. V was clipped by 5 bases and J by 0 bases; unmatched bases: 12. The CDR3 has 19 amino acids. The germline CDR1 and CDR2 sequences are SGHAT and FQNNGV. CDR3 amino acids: CASSRGTGALDSGANVLTF. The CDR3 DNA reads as TGTGCCAGCAGCCGAGGGACAGGAGCTTTGGACTCTGGGGCCAACGTCCTGACTTTC.

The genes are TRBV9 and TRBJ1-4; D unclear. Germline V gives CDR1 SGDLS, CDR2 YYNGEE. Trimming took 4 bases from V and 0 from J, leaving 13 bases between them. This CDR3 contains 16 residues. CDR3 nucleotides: TGTGCCAGCAGCCCAAGCACCCTCGCAACTAATGAAAAACTGTTTTTT. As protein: CASSPSTLATNEKLFF.

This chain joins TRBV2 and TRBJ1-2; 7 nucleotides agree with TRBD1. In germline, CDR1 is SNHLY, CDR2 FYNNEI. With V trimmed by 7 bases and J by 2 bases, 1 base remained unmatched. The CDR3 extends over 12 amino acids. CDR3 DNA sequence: TGTGCCAGCACGGGACAGAACTATGGCTACACCTTC. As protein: CASTGQNYGYTF.

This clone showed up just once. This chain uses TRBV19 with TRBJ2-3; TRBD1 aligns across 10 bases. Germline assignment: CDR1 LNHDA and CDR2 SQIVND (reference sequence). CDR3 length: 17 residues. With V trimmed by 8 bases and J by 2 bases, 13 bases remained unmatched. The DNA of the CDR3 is TGTGCCAGTCTTAGACGGGCGGGACAGGGGTTCACAGATACGCAGTATTTT. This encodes CASLRRAGQGFTDTQYF.